This T cell receptor (beta chain) was identified during a study of control samples from healthy donors and cancer patients. Produced via immunoSEQ multiplex PCR; TCRdb's table is partial and in-frame only. This repertoire shows approximately 140,000 clones, more than 85% found once; its top ten account for approximately 5.7%. The germline V gene has CDR1 GTSNPN and CDR2 SVGIG (reference sequence). The CDR3 totals 11 residues. V lost 3 bases and J 5 bases, leaving 7 bases between the germline ends. The sample comprised blood. This TCR derives from a man between 18 and 29 years old in good health. The chain joins TRBV30 to TRBJ2-5; D uncertain. CDR3 residues: CAWRIRETQYF. The CDR3 nucleotides are TGTGCCTGGAGAATTAGGGAGACCCAGTACTTC.